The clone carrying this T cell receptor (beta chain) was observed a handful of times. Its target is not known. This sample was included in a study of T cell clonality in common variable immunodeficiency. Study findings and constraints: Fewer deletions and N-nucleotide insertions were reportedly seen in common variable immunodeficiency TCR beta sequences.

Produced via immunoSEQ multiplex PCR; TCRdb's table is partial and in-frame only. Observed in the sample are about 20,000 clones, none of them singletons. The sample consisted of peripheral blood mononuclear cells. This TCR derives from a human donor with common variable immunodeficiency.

The CDR3 DNA, read in part, is TGTGCCAGCAGCCGACAGGGGACCTACGAG. Protein: CASSRQGTYE. The entire CDR3 sequence reads CASSRQGTYEQYF. The chain carries TRBV7-9 and TRBJ2-7; the match to TRBD1 covers 8 bases. Sequencing ends 3 residues short of the CDR3 end; the germline J gene provides the rest. Germline V gives CDR1 SEHNR, CDR2 FQNEAQ (reference sequence). The V segment lost 5 bases and the J segment 2 bases; nucleotides outside the gene matches: 2. The CDR3 contains 13 residues.